These 17 T cell receptor beta chains share one sample of origin, sequenced in a study of T cells in Graves' hyperthyroidism and ophthalmopathy. Researchers amplified the TCR beta CDR3 regions from RNA transcripts. First-round RT-PCR with HTBI primers amplified the TCR CDR3 region. TCRdb reprocessed the multiplex PCR reads via MiXCR and lists one record per CDR3 protein. The profile shows 400,000 to 550,000 distinct CDR3 sequences, less than 25% of them singletons. The specimen sequenced was blood. The receptor source for this set is a woman in her 30s with Graves' ophthalmopathy.

CDR3 in amino acids: CASGAGPRSEAFF. The DNA of the CDR3 is TGTGCCAGCGGGGCTGGGCCGCGGTCTGAAGCTTTCTTT. The chain carries TRBV28 and TRBJ1-1, with a tentative D call TRBD1 (5 bases). The CDR3 runs to 13 residues. The germline V gene has CDR1 MDHEN and CDR2 SYDVKM. With 8 bases removed from V and 6 bases from J, the gap between germline ends came to 16 bases.

The rearrangement joins TRBV28 to TRBJ2-5; TRBD1 might be the D (5 bases). The CDR3 sequence is 15 residues long. V lost 1 base and J lost 2, with 11 bases in between. Germline V gene sequence: CDR1 MDHEN, CDR2 SYDVKM. CDR3 amino acids: CASSLFWGRQETQYF. The CDR3 DNA is TGTGCCAGCAGTTTATTTTGGGGCAGGCAAGAGACCCAGTACTTC.

This rearrangement joins TRBV10-2 to TRBJ1-1, with TRBD1 matching 7 bases. Germline trimming cut 10 bases from V and 3 bases from J; bases unmatched to any gene: 2. Germline values: CDR1 WSHSY, CDR2 SAAADI. This CDR3 is built from 11 residues. The CDR3 here is CATQGDTEAFF. CDR3 DNA: TGCGCCACCCAGGGGGACACTGAAGCTTTCTTT.

This clonotype has a handful of counts. This chain joins TRBV7-8 and TRBJ2-7; D gene unclear. Germline CDR1 is SGHVS and CDR2 is FQNEAQ. Trimming removed 1 base from V and 4 bases from J, with 8 bases in between. This CDR3 comprises 13 residues. The CDR3 sequence: CASSLGSYYEQYF. The CDR3 nucleotides are TGTGCCAGCAGCTTAGGATCTTATTACGAGCAGTACTTC.

This clonotype was observed at least ten times. The chain recombines TRBV20-1 with TRBJ2-5, with D tentatively TRBD2 (5 bases). The CDR3 covers 13 residues. CDR1 is DFQATT and CDR2 is SNEGSKA in the germline V gene (reference sequence). Trimming removed 6 bases from V and 5 bases from J, with 16 bases in between. CDR3 DNA sequence: TGCAGTGCGCCGACGGGTTGGGAGGAGACCCAGTACTTC. As protein: CSAPTGWEETQYF.

The gene calls are TRBV6-1 and TRBJ2-7, with TRBD1 matching 9 bases. With 4 bases clipped from V and 4 bases from J, the junction kept 5 bases outside the gene matches. Per the germline V gene, CDR1 is MNHNS and CDR2 is SASEGT. CDR3 length equals 14 residues. The CDR3: CASSVRTGEYEQYF. The CDR3 region has the DNA TGTGCCAGCAGTGTAAGGACAGGGGAGTACGAGCAGTACTTC.

The sample holds a few counts of this clonotype. The chain links TRBV11-2 to TRBJ2-3; the match to TRBD2 covers 13 bases. Germline-derived CDR1 and CDR2 are SGHAT and FQNNGV. The ends lost 3 bases at V and 4 bases at J; junction bases unmatched: 1. The CDR3 contains 15 residues. The CDR3 DNA sequence: TGTGCCAGCAGCTTTGGACTAGCGGGGGCAGATACGCAGTATTTT. It encodes CASSFGLAGADTQYF.

This clonotype was seen at least ten times. The gene calls are TRBV5-1 and TRBJ2-5; D might be TRBD2 (5 bases). The length of the CDR3 is 15 residues. Germline CDR1 and CDR2: SGHRS and YFSETQ. V shed 1 base and J shed 5 bases, with 15 bases lying between them. The CDR3 here is CASSLTGSEYETQYF. The CDR3 DNA sequence: TGCGCCAGCAGCTTGACGGGGTCCGAGTACGAGACCCAGTACTTC.

CDR3 in amino acids: CASSADRGFGNQPQHF. CDR3 nucleotide sequence: TGTGCCAGCAGTGCCGACAGGGGGTTTGGCAATCAGCCCCAGCATTTT. This rearrangement joins TRBV2 to TRBJ1-5; TRBD1 agrees at 9 bases. This CDR3 contains 16 residues. Germline assignment: CDR1 SNHLY and CDR2 FYNNEI. The J segment lost 2 bases and the V segment lost 4 bases, leaving 6 bases of the junction unmatched.

Many counts were recorded for this clonotype. The genes are TRBV28 and TRBJ1-2, with a tentative D call TRBD1 (5 bases). Deletions cut 9 bases from V and 7 bases from J, with 15 bases between. The length of the CDR3 is 12 residues. CDR1 and CDR2 (germline): MDHEN, SYDVKM. The CDR3 protein is CASNRGSSGYTF. The CDR3, as DNA: TGTGCCAGTAACCGGGGGAGCTCTGGCTACACCTTC.

This clonotype has at least ten counts. V is TRBV10-3 and J is TRBJ1-1, with D tentatively TRBD1 (5 bases). The V gene's germline CDR1 is ENHRY and CDR2 SYGVKD. This CDR3 is 17 amino acids long. V was pared by 0 bases and J by 0 bases, with 14 bases between. The CDR3: CAISESRDGIMNTEAFF. The CDR3, as DNA: TGTGCCATCAGTGAGTCCCGGGACGGGATAATGAACACTGAAGCTTTCTTT.

This clonotype showed up many times. The chain uses TRBV11-2 and TRBJ2-5; no clear D. V lost 0 bases to trimming and J lost 2 bases, with 13 bases between them. This CDR3 is 16 amino acids long. Germline V lookup: CDR1 SGHAT, CDR2 FQNNGV. DNA of the CDR3: TGTGCCAGCAGCTTAGAGTTTGGGATTGATCAAGAGACCCAGTACTTC. Its translation: CASSLEFGIDQETQYF. Full variable domain (remainder filled in from reference TRBV11-2 and TRBJ2-5): EAGVAQSPRYKIIEKRQSVAFWCNPISGHATLYWYQQILGQGPKLLIQFQNNGVVDDSQLPKDRFSAERLKGVDSTLKIQPAKLEDSAVYLCASSLEFGIDQETQYFGPGTRLLVL.

This clonotype was seen at least ten times. The CDR3: CASSYRGSGANVLTF. The DNA for the CDR3 is TGTGCCAGCAGTTACAGGGGCTCTGGGGCCAACGTCCTGACTTTC. J is TRBJ2-6 and V is TRBV6-5, with TRBD1 as a possible D gene (5 bases). V was cut by 2 bases and J by 0 bases, with 5 bases left in between. CDR1 is MNHEY and CDR2 is SVGAGI in the germline V gene. This CDR3 is 15 amino acids long.

Many counts were recorded for this clonotype. This chain uses TRBV20-1 with TRBJ2-7, with D uncertain. In germline, CDR1 is DFQATT, CDR2 SNEGSKA (reference sequence). V was shortened by 6 bases and J by 2 bases, with 5 bases between the two germline ends. This CDR3 region has 10 residues. CDR3 in amino acids: CSAQTYEQYF. The CDR3 DNA follows: TGCAGTGCCCAGACCTACGAGCAGTACTTC.

The chain employs TRBV19 and TRBJ2-1; D is perhaps TRBD2 (5 bases). The germline gives CDR1 LNHDA, CDR2 SQIVND (reference sequence). This CDR3 has 16 residues. The ends were cut back, 6 bases at V and 5 bases at J, with 20 bases in the middle. DNA for the CDR3: TGTGCCAGTAGAGCGGCGCGTTCAGTAAGAAACAATGAGCAGTTCTTC. It is translated as CASRAARSVRNNEQFF.

This clonotype appeared a few times. The genes are TRBV28 and TRBJ2-7, with 8 bases fitting TRBD1. The germline CDR1 and CDR2 sequences are MDHEN and SYDVKM. After removal of 1 base from V and 6 bases from J, the junction contained 8 bases not matched to a gene. The CDR3 sequence is 15 residues long. The CDR3 sequence: CASSLSVQGATEQYF. The CDR3, as DNA: TGTGCCAGCAGTTTATCAGTGCAGGGGGCAACCGAGCAGTACTTC.

This sequence joins TRBV6-2 or TRBV6-3 and TRBJ1-2; D uncertain. Per germline, CDR1 MNHEY and CDR2 SVGEGT. V lost 7 bases and J 4 bases, leaving 16 bases between the germline ends. This CDR3 is built from 14 residues. CDR3 sequence: CASTRAEKAYGYTF. CDR3 bases: TGTGCCAGCACCCGGGCCGAGAAGGCCTATGGCTACACCTTC.